This entry lists 20 T cell receptor beta chains sequenced from one sample in a study of T-cell reconstitution after alpha-beta-depleted transplantation in children. As it was prepared, the TCRbeta library received unique molecular identifiers. TCRdb itself ran the PCR reads through MiXCR, one entry per CDR3 protein. This repertoire shows about 610,000 distinct CDR3 sequences, about 10% found once; its top ten account for 4%. Source: PBMCs from the stem cell graft donor, taken from the stem cell graft. These receptors were obtained from a human donor who donated a stem cell graft to a child with acute myeloid leukemia.

In this sample, this clonotype turned up a few times. In DNA form, the CDR3 reads TGCGCCAGCAGCTTGGCCGGACAGAACACAGATACGCAGTATTTT. This encodes CASSLAGQNTDTQYF. This chain joins TRBV5-1 and TRBJ2-3; D may be TRBD1 (6 bases). From germline, CDR1 is SGHRS and CDR2 YFSETQ. Trimming took 0 bases from V and 2 from J, leaving 10 bases between them. The CDR3 has 15 residues. Together with reference TRBV5-1 and TRBJ2-3, the CDR3 gives the full variable domain: KAGVTQTPRYLIKTRGQQVTLSCSPISGHRSVSWYQQTPGQGLQFLFEYFSETQRNKGNFPGRFSGRQFSNSRSEMNVSTLELGDSALYLCASSLAGQNTDTQYFGPGTRLTVL.

The chain recombines TRBV12-3 or TRBV12-4 with TRBJ2-3; D possibly corresponds to TRBD2 (5 bases). V was trimmed by 5 bases and J by 5 bases, leaving 14 bases between them. The CDR3 spans 14 residues. CDR3 protein: CASSPGVARDTQYF. The CDR3 region has the DNA TGTGCCAGCAGTCCCGGAGTAGCGAGAGATACGCAGTATTTT.

This clonotype was seen a few times. V usage is TRBV9 and J usage is TRBJ1-4, with 10 bases matching TRBD1. The CDR3 is 19 residues long. V shed 0 bases and J 8 bases; nucleotides not matched to a gene: 16. CDR1 and CDR2 from the germline V gene are SGDLS and YYNGEE. This chain's CDR3 is CASSVGPLPGQGEGEKLFF. The CDR3 DNA is TGTGCCAGCAGCGTAGGCCCTCTTCCTGGACAGGGGGAGGGCGAAAAACTGTTTTTT. The variable domain in full, completed from reference TRBV9 and TRBJ1-4, reads DSGVTQTPKHLITATGQRVTLRCSPRSGDLSVYWYQQSLDQGLQFLIQYYNGEERAKGNILERFSAQQFPDLHSELNLSSLELGDSALYFCASSVGPLPGQGEGEKLFFGSGTQLSVL.

This clonotype was counted only a few times. The chain joins TRBV5-1 to TRBJ2-7; TRBD2 aligns across 9 bases. Germline V gives CDR1 SGHRS, CDR2 YFSETQ. With V trimmed by 4 bases and J by 5 bases, 10 bases remained unmatched. The CDR3 is made up of 15 amino acids. CDR3 DNA: TGCGCCAGCAGCCACGGGGCTAGCGGGACGAACGAGCAGTACTTC. It codes for CASSHGASGTNEQYF. The full variable domain, with the rest looked up from reference TRBV5-1 and TRBJ2-7, is KAGVTQTPRYLIKTRGQQVTLSCSPISGHRSVSWYQQTPGQGLQFLFEYFSETQRNKGNFPGRFSGRQFSNSRSEMNVSTLELGDSALYLCASSHGASGTNEQYFGPGTRLTVT.

This clonotype was recorded at least ten times. The V gene is TRBV12-3 or TRBV12-4, the J gene TRBJ2-1; D might be TRBD2 (6 bases). V lost 6 bases to trimming and J lost 3 bases, with 9 bases between them. The CDR3 sequence is 13 residues long. The CDR3 DNA follows: TGTGCCAGCAGCTCGACTAGCTACAATGAGCAGTTCTTC. Translated: CASSSTSYNEQFF.

Many counts were recorded for this clonotype. The gene calls are TRBV29-1 and TRBJ2-3, with a weak D call TRBD1 (6 bases). V shed 6 bases and J shed 0 bases, with 13 bases lying between them. This CDR3 is 14 amino acids long. The germline CDR1 and CDR2 sequences are SQVTM and ANQGSEA. The CDR3 nucleotides read TGCAGCGTAGGCCCAGGGGCTAGCACAGATACGCAGTATTTT. Translated, it gives CSVGPGASTDTQYF.

V is TRBV4-2 and J is TRBJ2-1, with 10 nucleotides matching TRBD2. V lost 0 bases to trimming and J lost 4 bases; unmatched junction nucleotides: 9. The CDR3 length is 18 residues. CDR1 LGHNA and CDR2 YNFKEQ come from the germline V gene. This chain's CDR3 is CASSQDLAGGQGYNEQFF. In DNA form, the CDR3 reads TGTGCCAGCAGCCAAGACTTAGCGGGAGGCCAGGGTTACAATGAGCAGTTCTTC.

The rearrangement uses TRBV29-1 and TRBJ2-1; D is uncertain. There are 12 residues in the CDR3. Trimming removed 4 bases at V and 8 bases at J, with 12 bases between. Germline CDR1 SQVTM, CDR2 ANQGSEA. The CDR3 protein is CSVGPGPDEQFF. The CDR3 nucleotides are TGCAGCGTTGGACCCGGGCCCGATGAGCAGTTCTTC.

The chain has TRBV15 and TRBJ2-6; D unresolved. Germline loops: CDR1 LNHNV, CDR2 YYDKDF (reference sequence). The CDR3 has 15 amino acids. V was shortened by 5 bases and J by 0 bases, with 8 bases between the two germline ends. The chain's CDR3 is CATSERASGANVLTF. DNA of the CDR3: TGTGCCACCAGCGAAAGGGCCTCTGGGGCCAACGTCCTGACTTTC.

This clonotype turned up a few times. The chain joins TRBV6-2 or TRBV6-3 to TRBJ1-1; D may be TRBD1 (6 bases). Germline assignment: CDR1 MNHEY and CDR2 SVGEGT. Trimming removed 7 bases from V and 8 bases from J, with 20 bases in between. The length of the CDR3 is 14 residues. The CDR3: CASINRVTTEEAFF. CDR3 nucleotides: TGTGCCAGCATCAACAGGGTGACAACGGAAGAAGCTTTCTTT.

This clonotype has ten or more counts. This sequence joins TRBV28 and TRBJ1-5, with TRBD1 identical over 8 bases. This CDR3 has 16 residues. The junction had 9 bases not matched to a gene; V was cut back by 5 bases and J by 3 bases. Germline V lookup: CDR1 MDHEN, CDR2 SYDVKM. This CDR3 reads CASSTLLGQANQPQHF. Here the CDR3 DNA reads TGTGCCAGCAGTACCCTCCTGGGACAGGCCAATCAGCCCCAGCATTTT.

This rearrangement joins TRBV5-1 to TRBJ2-5; the D call may be TRBD1 or TRBD2 (6 bases each). V lost 1 base and J 2 bases, leaving 12 bases between the germline ends. CDR1 is SGHRS and CDR2 is YFSETQ in the germline V gene. The CDR3 is 15 amino acids. CDR3 in amino acids: CASSLRGTEQETQYF. CDR3 in DNA: TGCGCCAGCAGCTTGAGGGGGACTGAACAAGAGACCCAGTACTTC.

The rearrangement uses TRBV3-1 and TRBJ2-2; D is ambiguous. The CDR3 length is 17 residues. Trimming removed 1 base from V and 0 bases from J, with 12 bases in between. The germline gives CDR1 LGHDT, CDR2 YNNKEL (reference sequence). Written as DNA, the CDR3 is TGTGCCAGCAGCCAAGGGCGGCTCAAGACGAACACCGGGGAGCTGTTTTTT. Translating gives CASSQGRLKTNTGELFF.

This chain uses TRBV5-1 with TRBJ2-3; no clear D. Looked up from germline, CDR1 is SGHRS and CDR2 is YFSETQ. The CDR3 has 12 residues. Trimming removed 2 bases at V and 4 bases at J, with 5 bases between. CDR3 DNA: TGCGCCAGCAGCTTCTTGGCAGATACGCAGTATTTT. This encodes CASSFLADTQYF.

This clonotype was seen more than once but under ten times. As DNA, the CDR3 is TGTGCCAGCAGAGACCCTACGCAACAGGGATACTATGGCTACACCTTC. The encoded protein is CASRDPTQQGYYGYTF. The V gene is TRBV3-1, the J gene TRBJ1-2, with D perhaps matching TRBD1 (6 bases). CDR1 is LGHDT and CDR2 is YNNKEL in the germline V gene (reference sequence). CDR3 size: 16 residues. Trimming pared 6 bases from V and 3 bases from J, leaving 20 bases between.

This clonotype occurred once. The chain uses TRBV7-3 and TRBJ2-4, with TRBD2 matching over 8 bases. The CDR3 sequence is 16 residues long. Germline trimming cut 2 bases from V and 5 bases from J; bases unmatched to any gene: 8. Germline V CDR1 and CDR2: SGHTA, FQGTGA. The CDR3 protein is CASSLGAGVGENIQYF. The CDR3 nucleotides read TGTGCCAGCAGCTTAGGAGCGGGAGTGGGAGAAAACATTCAGTACTTC.

The table lists this clonotype with many counts. The chain employs TRBV6-5 and TRBJ2-1; 10 nucleotides agree with TRBD1. The CDR3 loop spans 20 amino acids. J gave up 6 bases and V 6 bases, and 23 bases lay outside the gene matches. In germline, CDR1 is MNHEY, CDR2 SVGAGI. The CDR3 DNA is TGTGCCAGCAGCCGACCCACGGGACAGGGGAAGGTGGGATCGGGCAATGAGCAGTTCTTC. Amino acids: CASSRPTGQGKVGSGNEQFF.

The gene calls are TRBV5-1 and TRBJ2-1; no clear D. The length of the CDR3 is 15 residues. Germline V lookup: CDR1 SGHRS, CDR2 YFSETQ. Trimming took off 4 bases at V and 7 bases at J, with 18 bases between the two ends. The CDR3 nucleotides are TGCGCCAGCAGCACCGGATTTGGTCCAGTTAATGAGCAGTTCTTC. The encoded protein is CASSTGFGPVNEQFF.

This clonotype was counted ten times or more. This chain joins TRBV5-1 and TRBJ2-1, with a weak D call TRBD2 (6 bases). In germline, CDR1 is SGHRS, CDR2 YFSETQ. V was shortened by 0 bases and J by 0 bases, with 10 bases between the two germline ends. The CDR3 extends over 16 amino acids. The CDR3 protein is CASSLVAGSSYNEQFF. CDR3 nucleotide sequence: TGCGCCAGCAGCTTGGTGGCGGGGAGCTCCTACAATGAGCAGTTCTTC.

This chain joins TRBV24-1 and TRBJ2-5; 7 nucleotides align to TRBD2. V shed 5 bases and J 5 bases; nucleotides not matched to a gene: 7. Germline V gene lookup returns CDR1 KGHDR and CDR2 SFDVKD. CDR3 size: 14 residues. CDR3 loop: CATSASGGGETQYF. Written as DNA, the CDR3 is TGTGCCACCAGTGCGTCCGGGGGAGGGGAGACCCAGTACTTC.